These 21 T cell receptor beta chains share one sample of origin, sequenced in a study of radiotherapy plus CTLA-4 blockade in lung cancer. Repertoires were generated with immunoSEQ multiplex PCR, while TCRdb's copy carries only in-frame clones and drops some. The sample includes approximately 53,000 clones, about 85% of them seen just once. Sequenced here: peripheral blood, sampled from a patient treated with radiotherapy plus ipilimumab. The receptors originated from a human donor with non-small cell lung cancer whose response to radiotherapy plus ipilimumab could not be evaluated.

This rearrangement joins TRBV28 to TRBJ1-4; D is ambiguous. The germline V gene has CDR1 MDHEN and CDR2 SYDVKM. Trimming took off 5 bases at V and 0 bases at J, with 13 bases between the two ends. The CDR3 is 16 amino acids. The chain's CDR3 is CASSPPRATTNEKLFF. CDR3 nucleotide sequence: TGTGCCAGCAGTCCCCCGAGGGCAACAACTAATGAAAAACTGTTTTTT.

The chain couples TRBV2 to TRBJ1-6, with unresolved D. From germline, CDR1 is SNHLY and CDR2 FYNNEI. The CDR3 consists of 13 residues. Trimming removed 3 bases at V and 14 bases at J, with 14 bases between. The CDR3 loop is CASSESPNSALHF. The CDR3 coding sequence is TGTGCCAGCAGTGAGTCCCCCAATTCGGCCCTCCACTTT.

The chain uses TRBV5-1 and TRBJ2-1, with 10 bases matching TRBD2. Trimming at V came to 0 bases and at J to 6 bases, leaving 0 bases not matched to a gene. The CDR3 runs to 14 residues. CDR1 SGHRS and CDR2 YFSETQ come from the germline V gene. CDR3 bases: TGCGCCAGCAGCTTGGGGACTAGCGGCAATGAGCAGTTCTTC. It is translated as CASSLGTSGNEQFF. Variable domain in full (rest from reference TRBV5-1 and TRBJ2-1): KAGVTQTPRYLIKTRGQQVTLSCSPISGHRSVSWYQQTPGQGLQFLFEYFSETQRNKGNFPGRFSGRQFSNSRSEMNVSTLELGDSALYLCASSLGTSGNEQFFGPGTRLTVL.

The chain uses TRBV18 and TRBJ1-1; D is undetermined. Per germline, CDR1 KGHSH and CDR2 LQKENI. Trimming took off 2 bases at V and 4 bases at J, with 11 bases between the two ends. There are 14 residues in the CDR3. Here the CDR3 DNA reads TGTGCCAGCTCACCAAGGAGGGAGGGCACTGAAGCTTTCTTT. It is translated as CASSPRREGTEAFF.

This clone has only one observation. CDR3 sequence reads: CATSRDLGASYNEQFF. CDR3 nucleotides: TGTGCCACCAGCAGAGATCTAGGTGCCTCCTACAATGAGCAGTTCTTC. V usage is TRBV15 and J usage is TRBJ2-1; D not resolved. This CDR3 contains 16 residues. V was clipped by 0 bases and J by 0 bases, with 9 bases between them. Germline CDR1 is LNHNV and CDR2 is YYDKDF (reference sequence).

The rearrangement links TRBV6-6 to TRBJ1-2, with D perhaps TRBD1 (6 bases). V lost 2 bases, J lost 4 bases, and 11 bases lay in between. The CDR3 spans 14 residues. CDR1 MNHNY and CDR2 SVGAGI come from the germline V gene (reference sequence). In DNA form, the CDR3 reads TGTGCCAGCAGTTACGGGGAGGGGGGCTATGGCTACACCTTC. This encodes CASSYGEGGYGYTF.

The chain joins TRBV4-1 to TRBJ2-1, with D maybe TRBD2 (5 bases). Germline V lookup: CDR1 MGHRA, CDR2 YSYEKL. V was clipped by 4 bases and J by 7 bases, with 14 bases between them. CDR3 length: 14 residues. The CDR3 reads CASSPERARNEQFF. The CDR3 coding sequence is TGCGCCAGCAGCCCCGAGAGGGCCAGAAATGAGCAGTTCTTC.

The rearrangement joins TRBV11-3 to TRBJ1-1; D is possibly TRBD1 (5 bases). Deletions cut 1 base from V and 6 bases from J, with 12 bases between. Per the germline V gene, CDR1 is SGHNT and CDR2 is YENEEA. The CDR3 extends over 14 amino acids. The CDR3 sequence: CASSLGHPGAEAFF. The CDR3, as DNA: TGTGCCAGCAGCTTAGGTCACCCGGGGGCTGAAGCTTTCTTT.

The chain combines TRBV19 with TRBJ2-2; unclear D gene. Germline loops: CDR1 LNHDA, CDR2 SQIVND (reference sequence). This CDR3 region has 14 residues. Trimming cost V 7 bases and J 1 base, with 10 bases left between them. In nucleotides, the CDR3 is TGTGCCAGTAATCCCTATGGGAACACCGGGGAGCTGTTTTTT. It is translated as CASNPYGNTGELFF.

This clone came up once. The CDR3, as DNA: TGTGCCAGCAGGGGAACCAGGGGGCGGTATGACAATGAGCAGTTCTTC. The encoded protein is CASRGTRGRYDNEQFF. The V call is TRBV6-6, the J call TRBJ2-1; 8 bases are shared with TRBD1. The CDR3 is 16 amino acids. Germline-derived CDR1 and CDR2 are MNHNY and SVGAGI (reference sequence). J was trimmed by 5 bases and V by 6 bases; bases with no gene match: 12.

The chain combines TRBV19 with TRBJ2-7; 7 bases are a match to TRBD2. The CDR3 runs to 14 residues. Looked up from germline, CDR1 is LNHDA and CDR2 is SQIVND (reference sequence). V lost 6 bases, J lost 0 bases, and 5 bases stayed unmatched. The CDR3 DNA sequence: TGTGCCAGTAGATCTAGCGGTTACTCCTACGAGCAGTACTTC. Amino acid sequence: CASRSSGYSYEQYF.

V usage is TRBV6-6 and J usage is TRBJ1-2; D gene unclear. Trimming shortened V by 0 bases and J by 4 bases, and 15 bases separated the two germline ends. The CDR3 runs to 16 residues. Germline V gene lookup returns CDR1 MNHNY and CDR2 SVGAGI (reference sequence). For the CDR3, the DNA is TGTGCCAGCAGTTACTCGTTGAGCCCCGGGAGCTATGGCTACACCTTC. It translates to CASSYSLSPGSYGYTF.

The V call is TRBV10-3, the J call TRBJ2-7; tentative D call: TRBD2 (6 bases). The CDR3 length is 13 residues. V gave up 4 bases and J gave up 3 bases, with 10 bases separating them. Germline-derived CDR1 and CDR2 are ENHRY and SYGVKD. The CDR3 region is CAISGGGGYEQYF. The DNA for the CDR3 is TGTGCCATCAGTGGGGGAGGTGGCTACGAGCAGTACTTC.

The rearrangement uses TRBV9 and TRBJ2-7, with D possibly being TRBD1 (6 bases). The CDR3 is made up of 14 amino acids. Deletions cut 2 bases from V and 2 bases from J, with 11 bases between. CDR1 is SGDLS and CDR2 is YYNGEE in the germline V gene. CDR3 sequence (DNA): TGTGCCAGCAGCGTGGGGACATCGACCTACGAGCAGTACTTC. As protein: CASSVGTSTYEQYF.

This chain links TRBV6-5 with TRBJ1-4; D ambiguous. This CDR3 region has 13 residues. The V and J ends lost 2 bases and 8 bases respectively, with 9 bases between them. Germline V lookup: CDR1 MNHEY, CDR2 SVGAGI. In DNA form, the CDR3 reads TGTGCCAGCAGTTACCGGGGAAGGGAAAAACTGTTTTTT. This translates into CASSYRGREKLFF.

This clone occurred once. The V gene is TRBV14, the J gene TRBJ1-2, with D perhaps TRBD1 (5 bases). CDR3 length equals 13 residues. Trimming stripped 1 base from V and 6 bases from J, with 9 bases between. Germline CDR1 and CDR2: SGHDN and FVKESK. Here the CDR3 DNA reads TGTGCCAGCAGCCAAGCCAGGGAAAATGGCTACACCTTC. Residues: CASSQARENGYTF.

This clone was detected once. The rearrangement uses TRBV23-1 and TRBJ2-7; 7 bases align to TRBD2. TRBV23-1 carries the ORF label, with uncertain function. V lost 3 bases, J lost 2 bases, and 10 bases stayed unmatched. The CDR3 runs to 16 residues. CDR3: CASSQLVAGGTYEQYF. CDR3 DNA sequence: TGCGCCAGCAGTCAGTTGGTAGCGGGTGGAACCTACGAGCAGTACTTC.

The chain recombines TRBV27 with TRBJ2-1, with 7 bases matching TRBD1. CDR1 and CDR2 (germline): MNHEY, SMNVEV (reference sequence). This CDR3 is 13 amino acids long. After removal of 6 bases from V and 4 bases from J, the junction contained 3 bases not matched to a gene. The CDR3, as DNA: TGTGCCAGCAGAGGACAGGCTTACAATGAGCAGTTCTTC. Translation: CASRGQAYNEQFF.

In regard to this clone: One end of the junction varies from germline; a read error may be responsible. V is TRBV2 and J is TRBJ2-1; D possibly corresponds to TRBD2 (6 bases). Per germline, CDR1 SNHLY and CDR2 FYNNEI. This CDR3 has 15 residues. CDR3 residues: CASREVLAAYNEQFF. The CDR3 coding sequence is TGTGCCAGCAGGGAAGTACTAGCAGCCTACAATGAGCAGTTCTTC.

V and J are TRBV30 and TRBJ1-6; D may be TRBD1 (6 bases). The CDR3 consists of 14 residues. V shed 5 bases and J shed 6 bases, with 14 bases lying between them. Per the germline V gene, CDR1 is GTSNPN and CDR2 is SVGIG (reference sequence). CDR3 amino acids: CAWEPGAGNSPLHF. As DNA, the CDR3 is TGTGCCTGGGAGCCAGGGGCGGGTAATTCACCCCTCCACTTT.

This clone was counted between two and nine times. CDR3: CASSSGRVVETEAFF. CDR3 coding DNA: TGTGCCAGCAGTTCGGGGAGGGTGGTAGAAACTGAAGCTTTCTTT. V usage is TRBV6-5 and J usage is TRBJ1-1; D is uncertain. The CDR3 length is 15 residues. The V gene lost 4 bases and the J gene lost 5 bases, with 17 bases spanning the gap. CDR1 and CDR2 from the germline V gene are MNHEY and SVGAGI.